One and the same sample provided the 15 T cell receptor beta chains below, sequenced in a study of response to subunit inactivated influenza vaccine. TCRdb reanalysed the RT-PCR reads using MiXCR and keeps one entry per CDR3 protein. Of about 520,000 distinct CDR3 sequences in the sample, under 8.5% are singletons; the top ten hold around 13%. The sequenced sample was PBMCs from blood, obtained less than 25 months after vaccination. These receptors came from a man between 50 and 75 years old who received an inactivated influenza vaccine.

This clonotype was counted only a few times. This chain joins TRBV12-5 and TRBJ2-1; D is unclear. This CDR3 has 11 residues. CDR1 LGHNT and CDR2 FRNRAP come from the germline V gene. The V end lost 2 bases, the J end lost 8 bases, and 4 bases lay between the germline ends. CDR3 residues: CASGLIDEQFF. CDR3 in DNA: TGTGCTAGTGGTTTGATTGATGAGCAGTTCTTC.

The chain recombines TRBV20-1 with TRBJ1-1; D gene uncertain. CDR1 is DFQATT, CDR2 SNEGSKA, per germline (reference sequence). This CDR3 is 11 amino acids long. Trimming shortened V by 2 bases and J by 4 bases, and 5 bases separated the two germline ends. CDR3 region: CSARLFTEAFF. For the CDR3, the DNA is TGCAGTGCTAGACTCTTCACTGAAGCTTTCTTT.

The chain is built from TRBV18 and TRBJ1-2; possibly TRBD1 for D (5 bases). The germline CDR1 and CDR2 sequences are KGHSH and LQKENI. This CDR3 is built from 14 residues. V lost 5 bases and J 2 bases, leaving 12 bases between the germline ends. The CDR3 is CASSIGDVNYGYTF. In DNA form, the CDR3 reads TGTGCCAGCTCAATAGGGGACGTGAACTATGGCTACACCTTC.

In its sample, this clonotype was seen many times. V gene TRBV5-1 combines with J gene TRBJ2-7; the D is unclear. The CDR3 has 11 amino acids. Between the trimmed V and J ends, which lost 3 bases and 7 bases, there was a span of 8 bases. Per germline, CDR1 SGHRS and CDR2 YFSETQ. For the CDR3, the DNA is TGCGCCAGCAGCTCTATGGGGGAGCAGTACTTC. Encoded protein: CASSSMGEQYF. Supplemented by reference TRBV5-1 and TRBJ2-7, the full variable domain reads KAGVTQTPRYLIKTRGQQVTLSCSPISGHRSVSWYQQTPGQGLQFLFEYFSETQRNKGNFPGRFSGRQFSNSRSEMNVSTLELGDSALYLCASSSMGEQYFGPGTRLTVT.

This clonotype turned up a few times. CDR3 in DNA: TGTGCCAGCGAAACAGGGGGCGCGCGAGAGACCCAGTACTTC. Its protein product is CASETGGARETQYF. The V gene is TRBV28, the J gene TRBJ2-5; 9 bases line up with TRBD1. Germline trimming cut 8 bases from V and 4 bases from J; bases unmatched to any gene: 8. This CDR3 has 14 amino acids. CDR1 and CDR2 (germline): MDHEN, SYDVKM. Filled out from reference TRBV28 and TRBJ2-5, the complete variable domain reads DVKVTQSSRYLVKRTGEKVFLECVQDMDHENMFWYRQDPGLGLRLIYFSYDVKMKEKGDIPEGYSVSREKKERFSLILESASTNQTSMYLCASETGGARETQYFGPGTRLLVL.

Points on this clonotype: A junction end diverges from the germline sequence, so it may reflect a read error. CDR3 nucleotide sequence: TGTGCCACCAGCCCTCAAGGGGCTAGCACAGATACGCAGTATTTT. Residues: CATSPQGASTDTQYF. This sequence joins TRBV7-2 and TRBJ2-3, with D perhaps matching TRBD1 (5 bases). The V gene's germline CDR1 is SGHTA and CDR2 FQGNSA. The length of the CDR3 is 15 residues.

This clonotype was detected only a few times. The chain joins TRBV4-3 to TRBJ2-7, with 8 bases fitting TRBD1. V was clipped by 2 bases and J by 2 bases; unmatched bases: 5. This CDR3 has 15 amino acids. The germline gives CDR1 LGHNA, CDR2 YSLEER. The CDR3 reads CASSQSDRGPYEQYF. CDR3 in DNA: TGCGCCAGCAGCCAATCCGACAGGGGCCCCTACGAGCAGTACTTC.

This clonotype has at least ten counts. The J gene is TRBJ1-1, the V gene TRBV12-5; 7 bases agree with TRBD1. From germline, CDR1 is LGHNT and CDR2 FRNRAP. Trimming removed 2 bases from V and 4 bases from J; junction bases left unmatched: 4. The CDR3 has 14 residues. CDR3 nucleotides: TGTGCTAGTGGTTTGACAGGGGCGGTCACTGAAGCTTTCTTT. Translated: CASGLTGAVTEAFF.

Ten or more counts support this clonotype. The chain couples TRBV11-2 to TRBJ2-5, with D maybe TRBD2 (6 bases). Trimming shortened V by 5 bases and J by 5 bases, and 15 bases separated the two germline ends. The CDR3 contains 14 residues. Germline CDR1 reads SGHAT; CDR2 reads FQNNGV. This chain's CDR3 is CASSPQGGSETQYF. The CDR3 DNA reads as TGTGCCAGCAGCCCCCAAGGAGGGAGTGAGACCCAGTACTTC.

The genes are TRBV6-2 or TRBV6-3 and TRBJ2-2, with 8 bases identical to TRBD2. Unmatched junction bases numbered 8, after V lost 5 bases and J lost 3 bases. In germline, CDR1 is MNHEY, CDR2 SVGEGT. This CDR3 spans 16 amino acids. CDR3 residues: CASSPRGSGDTGELFF. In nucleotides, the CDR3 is TGTGCCAGCAGTCCACGGGGTAGCGGGGACACCGGGGAGCTGTTTTTT.

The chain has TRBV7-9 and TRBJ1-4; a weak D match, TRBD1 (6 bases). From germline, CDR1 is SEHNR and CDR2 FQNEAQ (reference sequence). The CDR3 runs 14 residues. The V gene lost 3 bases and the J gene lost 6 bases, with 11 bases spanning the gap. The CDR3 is CASSFGGLDEKLFF. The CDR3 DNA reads TGTGCCAGCAGCTTTGGGGGCTTGGATGAAAAACTGTTTTTT.

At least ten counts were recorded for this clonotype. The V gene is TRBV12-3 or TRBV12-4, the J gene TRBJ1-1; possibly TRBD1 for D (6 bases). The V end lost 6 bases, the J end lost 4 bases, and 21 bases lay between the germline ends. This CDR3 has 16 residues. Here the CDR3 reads CASSREGGRRGTEAFF. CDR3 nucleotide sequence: TGTGCCAGCAGCCGCGAGGGGGGCCGAAGGGGCACTGAAGCTTTCTTT.

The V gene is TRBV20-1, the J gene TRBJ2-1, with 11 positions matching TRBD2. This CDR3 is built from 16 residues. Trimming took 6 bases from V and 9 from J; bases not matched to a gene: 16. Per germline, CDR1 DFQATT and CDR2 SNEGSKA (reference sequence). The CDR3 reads CSATPFIAGGRSEQFF. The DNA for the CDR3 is TGCAGTGCCACTCCCTTTATAGCGGGGGGGCGGAGTGAGCAGTTCTTC.

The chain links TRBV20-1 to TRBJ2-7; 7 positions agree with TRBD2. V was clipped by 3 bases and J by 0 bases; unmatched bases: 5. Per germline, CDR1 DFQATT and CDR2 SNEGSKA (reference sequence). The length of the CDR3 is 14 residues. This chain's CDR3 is CSASSLADSYEQYF. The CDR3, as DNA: TGCAGTGCTAGTTCCCTAGCGGACTCCTACGAGCAGTACTTC.

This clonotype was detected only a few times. DNA of the CDR3: TGTGCCAGCAGCTTAGCGGGGGGCTATGCTAACTATGGCTACACCTTC. Translating gives CASSLAGGYANYGYTF. This chain links TRBV7-9 with TRBJ1-2; tentatively, D is TRBD1 (6 bases). The germline V gene has CDR1 SEHNR and CDR2 FQNEAQ (reference sequence). V lost 0 bases and J 0 bases, leaving 11 bases between the germline ends. This CDR3 spans 16 amino acids.